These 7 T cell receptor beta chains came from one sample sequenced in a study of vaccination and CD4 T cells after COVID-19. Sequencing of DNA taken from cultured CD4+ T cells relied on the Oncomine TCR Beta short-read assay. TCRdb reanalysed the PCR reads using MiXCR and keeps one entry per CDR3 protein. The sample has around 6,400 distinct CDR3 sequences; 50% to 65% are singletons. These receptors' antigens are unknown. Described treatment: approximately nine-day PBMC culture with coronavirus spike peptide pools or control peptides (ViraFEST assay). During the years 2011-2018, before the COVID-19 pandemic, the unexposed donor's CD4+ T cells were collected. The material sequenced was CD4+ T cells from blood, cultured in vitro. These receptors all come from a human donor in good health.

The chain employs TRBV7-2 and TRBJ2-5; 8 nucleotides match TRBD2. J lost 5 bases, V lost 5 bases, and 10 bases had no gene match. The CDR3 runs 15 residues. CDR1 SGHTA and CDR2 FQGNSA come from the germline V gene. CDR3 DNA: TGTGCCAGCAGCACCCGGACTAGCTGGGAGGAGACCCAGTACTTC. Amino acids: CASSTRTSWEETQYF.

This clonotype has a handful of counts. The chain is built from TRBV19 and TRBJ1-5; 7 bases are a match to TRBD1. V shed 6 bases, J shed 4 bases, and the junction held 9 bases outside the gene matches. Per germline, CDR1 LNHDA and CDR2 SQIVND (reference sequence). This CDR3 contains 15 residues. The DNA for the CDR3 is TGTGCCAGTAGCCTCACGGGGGGACAGAATCAGCCCCAGCATTTT. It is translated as CASSLTGGQNQPQHF. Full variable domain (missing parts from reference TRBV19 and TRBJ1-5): DGGITQSPKYLFRKEGQNVTLSCEQNLNHDAMYWYRQDPGQGLRLIYYSQIVNDFQKGDIAEGYSVSREKKESFPLTVTSAQKNPTAFYLCASSLTGGQNQPQHFGDGTRLSIL.

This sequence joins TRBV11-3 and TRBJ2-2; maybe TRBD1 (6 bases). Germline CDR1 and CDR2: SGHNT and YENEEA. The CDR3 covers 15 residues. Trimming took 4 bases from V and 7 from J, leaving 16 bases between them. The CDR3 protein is CASSSYRVTDGELFF. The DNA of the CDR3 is TGTGCCAGCAGCTCATACAGGGTAACGGACGGGGAGCTGTTTTTT.

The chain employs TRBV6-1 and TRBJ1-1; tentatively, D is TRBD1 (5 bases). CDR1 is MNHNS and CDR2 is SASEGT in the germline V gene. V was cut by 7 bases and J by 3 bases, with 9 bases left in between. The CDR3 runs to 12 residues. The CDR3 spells CASNVGDTEAFF. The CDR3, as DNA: TGTGCCAGCAACGTGGGGGACACTGAAGCTTTCTTT.

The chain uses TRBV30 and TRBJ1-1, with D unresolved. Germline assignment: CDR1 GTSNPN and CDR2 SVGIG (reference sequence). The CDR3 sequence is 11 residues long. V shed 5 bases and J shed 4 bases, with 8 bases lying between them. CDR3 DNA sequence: TGTGCCTGGGGGAGTACCACTGAAGCTTTCTTT. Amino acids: CAWGSTTEAFF.

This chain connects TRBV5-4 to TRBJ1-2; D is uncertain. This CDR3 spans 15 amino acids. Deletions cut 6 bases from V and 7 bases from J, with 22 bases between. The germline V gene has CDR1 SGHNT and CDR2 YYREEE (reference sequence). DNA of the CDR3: TGTGCCAGCACCGGGATAGACAATGAATTCGGTGGCTACACCTTC. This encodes CASTGIDNEFGGYTF.

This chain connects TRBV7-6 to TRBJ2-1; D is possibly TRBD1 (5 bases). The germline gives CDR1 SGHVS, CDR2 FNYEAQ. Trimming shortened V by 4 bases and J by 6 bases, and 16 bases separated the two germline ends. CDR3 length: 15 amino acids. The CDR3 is CASSSPGAFGNEQFF. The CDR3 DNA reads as TGTGCCAGCAGCTCTCCTGGGGCGTTTGGCAATGAGCAGTTCTTC. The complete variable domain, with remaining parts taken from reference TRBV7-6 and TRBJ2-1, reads GAGVSQSPRYKVTKRGQDVALRCDPISGHVSLYWYRQALGQGPEFLTYFNYEAQQDKSGLPNDRFSAERPEGSISTLTIQRTEQRDSAMYRCASSSPGAFGNEQFFGPGTRLTVL.